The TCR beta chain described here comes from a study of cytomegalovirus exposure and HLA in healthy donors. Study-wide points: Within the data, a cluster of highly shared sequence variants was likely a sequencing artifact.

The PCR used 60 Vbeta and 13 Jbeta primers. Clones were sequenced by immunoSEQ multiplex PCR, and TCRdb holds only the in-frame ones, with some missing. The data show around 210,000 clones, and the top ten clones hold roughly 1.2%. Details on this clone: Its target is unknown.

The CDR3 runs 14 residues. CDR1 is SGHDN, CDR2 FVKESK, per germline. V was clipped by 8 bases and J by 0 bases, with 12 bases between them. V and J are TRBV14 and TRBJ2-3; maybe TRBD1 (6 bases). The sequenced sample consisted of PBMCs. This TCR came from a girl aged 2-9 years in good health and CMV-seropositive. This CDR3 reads CASSSGVSTDTQYF. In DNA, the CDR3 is TGTGCCAGCTCTTCAGGGGTCAGCACAGATACGCAGTATTTT. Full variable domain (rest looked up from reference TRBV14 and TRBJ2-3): EAGVTQFPSHSVIEKGQTVTLRCDPISGHDNLYWYRRVMGKEIKFLLHFVKESKQDESGMPNNRFLAERTGGTYSTLKVQPAELEDSGVYFCASSSGVSTDTQYFGPGTRLTVL.